The entry below gives a single TCR beta chain sequence along with its context. The sample holds many counts of this clonotype. It lacks a known antigen. Base-call qualities are not available, and no considerably larger clone is one nucleotide away. The sample is drawn from a study of human T cells and chemical hapten exposure (TCRdb year 2021). Background for the entire study: Libraries were combined into a pool for sequencing, and differences in TCR yield between samples came mainly from small differences in library volumes within the pool. Peripheral blood TCR repertoire changes were tracked in vivo in alopecia patients during primary and secondary sensitization to the hapten diphenylcyclopropenone (DPC). From each blood RNA sample, both TCR alpha and TCR beta chains were sequenced.

Library preparation used 5' RACE. Reads for this sample came from an Illumina MiSeq. During library preparation, unique molecular identifiers were attached to individual cDNA molecules so that TCRs could be counted quantitatively and reproducibly. Per the original workflow: A median of about 87,000 TCRs per sample was observed, with a range of 23,224 to 690,600. The Decombinator software suite was used to annotate the V, J and CDR3 of the TCR reads. For PS versus PT1 abundance plots, all samples were subsampled to the same number of TCRs (28,000). Expanded TCRs were defined as absent before sensitization and observed at least eight times at the 2-week time point. TCRdb ran its own pipeline on the public reads, namely fastp trimming at Q25 and MiXCR clone calling, and kept in-frame beta chains. Rows are combined by CDR3 protein, so each entry shows the most common genes and DNA. Clone size and V and J calls follow TCRdb, not the original study. A total of about 81,000 distinct CDR3 sequences appear in this sample, 7% to 8% of them only once. 2% to 2.5% of the sample lies in the top ten.

The CDR3 starts with the cysteine, ends with the phenylalanine, and has 18 residues. CDR3 DNA is the only sequence kept; it has 54 bases, read in frame from the first base. Trimming leaves V shorter by 2 bases and J shorter by 8 bases, with the junction holding 10 bases beyond the gene matches. The germline V gene gives CDR1 as MGHRA and CDR2 as YSYEKL. The investigation overall reported the following: DPC sensitization did not change the number of TCRs with a frequency above 1 in 1000, and there was no evidence of changes in global repertoire structure. Repeated subsampling changed both the strength of the expansion versus patch-test correlation and the threshold at which that correlation became significant.

Total RNA was isolated from unfractionated whole blood collected in Tempus Blood RNA tubes. As TCR sequencing controls, about five healthy volunteers were used, with blood taken at day 0, 2 weeks and 6 weeks. The receptor chain draws on TRBV4-1 and TRBJ2-2, with 14 bases aligning to TRBD2. This TCR was sampled from a male donor in good health. The CDR3 region reads CASSQFLSGTSGRGELFF. Read as DNA, the sequence is TGCGCCAGCAGCCAATTCCTCTCCGGGACTAGCGGGAGAGGGGAGCTGTTTTTT.